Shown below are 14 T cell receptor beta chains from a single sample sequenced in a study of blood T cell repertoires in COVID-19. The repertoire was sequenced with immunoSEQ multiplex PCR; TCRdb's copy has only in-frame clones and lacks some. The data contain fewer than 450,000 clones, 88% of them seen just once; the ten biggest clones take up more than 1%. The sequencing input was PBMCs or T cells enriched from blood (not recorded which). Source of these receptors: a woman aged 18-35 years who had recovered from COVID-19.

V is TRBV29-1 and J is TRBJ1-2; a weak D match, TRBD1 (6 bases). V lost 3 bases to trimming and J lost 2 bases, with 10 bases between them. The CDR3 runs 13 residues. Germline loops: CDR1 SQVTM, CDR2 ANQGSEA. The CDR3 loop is CSVEGGRNYGYTF. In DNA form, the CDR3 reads TGCAGCGTTGAGGGGGGGCGAAACTATGGCTACACCTTC. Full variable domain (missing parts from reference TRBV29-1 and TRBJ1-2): SAVISQKPSRDICQRGTSLTIQCQVDSQVTMMFWYRQQPGQSLTLIATANQGSEATYESGFVIDKFPISRPNLTFSTLTVSNMSPEDSSIYLCSVEGGRNYGYTFGSGTRLTVV.

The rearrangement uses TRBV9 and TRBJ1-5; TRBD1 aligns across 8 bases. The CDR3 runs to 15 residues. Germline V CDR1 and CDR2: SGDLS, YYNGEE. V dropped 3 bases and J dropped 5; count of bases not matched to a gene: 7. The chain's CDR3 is CASSAQPDRDQPQHF. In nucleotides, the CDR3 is TGTGCCAGCAGCGCCCAGCCGGACAGGGATCAGCCCCAGCATTTT.

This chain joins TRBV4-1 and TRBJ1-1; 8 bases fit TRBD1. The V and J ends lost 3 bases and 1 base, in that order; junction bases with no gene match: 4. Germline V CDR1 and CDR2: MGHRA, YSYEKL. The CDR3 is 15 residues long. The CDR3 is CASSHGQGANTEAFF. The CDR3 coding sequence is TGCGCCAGCAGCCATGGACAGGGCGCGAACACTGAAGCTTTCTTT.

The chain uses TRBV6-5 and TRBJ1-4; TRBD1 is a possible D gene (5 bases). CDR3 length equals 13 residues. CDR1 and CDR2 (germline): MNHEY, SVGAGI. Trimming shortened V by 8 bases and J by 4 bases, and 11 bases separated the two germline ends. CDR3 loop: CASFGQGNEKLFF. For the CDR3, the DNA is TGTGCCAGCTTCGGGCAGGGTAATGAAAAACTGTTTTTT.

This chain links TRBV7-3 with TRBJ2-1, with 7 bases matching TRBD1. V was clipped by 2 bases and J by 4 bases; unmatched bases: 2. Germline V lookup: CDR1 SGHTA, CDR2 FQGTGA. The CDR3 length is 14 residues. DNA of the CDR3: TGTGCCAGCAGCTTAGGGACAGAGTACAATGAGCAGTTCTTC. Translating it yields CASSLGTEYNEQFF. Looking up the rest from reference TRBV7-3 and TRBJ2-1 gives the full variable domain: GAGVSQTPSNKVTEKGKYVELRCDPISGHTALYWYRQSLGQGPEFLIYFQGTGAADDSGLPNDRFFAVRPEGSVSTLKIQRTERGDSAVYLCASSLGTEYNEQFFGPGTRLTVL.

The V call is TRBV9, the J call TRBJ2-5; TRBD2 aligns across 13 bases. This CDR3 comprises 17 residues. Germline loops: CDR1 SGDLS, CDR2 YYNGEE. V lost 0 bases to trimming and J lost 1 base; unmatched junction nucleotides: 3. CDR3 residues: CASSVGTSGGIQETQYF. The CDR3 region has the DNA TGTGCCAGCAGCGTAGGGACTAGCGGGGGTATCCAAGAGACCCAGTACTTC.

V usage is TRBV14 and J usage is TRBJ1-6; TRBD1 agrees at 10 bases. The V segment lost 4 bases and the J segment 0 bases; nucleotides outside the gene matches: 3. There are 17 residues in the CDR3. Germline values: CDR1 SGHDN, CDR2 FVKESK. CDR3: CASSPGQGISYNSPLHF. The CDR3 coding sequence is TGTGCCAGCAGCCCGGGACAGGGGATCTCCTATAATTCACCCCTCCACTTT.

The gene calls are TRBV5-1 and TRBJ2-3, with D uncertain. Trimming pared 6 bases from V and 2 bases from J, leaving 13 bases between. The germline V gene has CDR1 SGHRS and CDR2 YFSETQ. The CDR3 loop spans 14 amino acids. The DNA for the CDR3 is TGCGCCAGCACCTCCCTGCAGGTCACAGATACGCAGTATTTT. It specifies CASTSLQVTDTQYF.

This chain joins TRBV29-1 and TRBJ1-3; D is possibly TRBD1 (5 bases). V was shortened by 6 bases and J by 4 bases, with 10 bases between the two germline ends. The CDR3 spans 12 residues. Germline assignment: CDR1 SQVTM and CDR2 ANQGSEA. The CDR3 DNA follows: TGCAGCGTCGCGGACACAGGAAACACCATATATTTT. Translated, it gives CSVADTGNTIYF.

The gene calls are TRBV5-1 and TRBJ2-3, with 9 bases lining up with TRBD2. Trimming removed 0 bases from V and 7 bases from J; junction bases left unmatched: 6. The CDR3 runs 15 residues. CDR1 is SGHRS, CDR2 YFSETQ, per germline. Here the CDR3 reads CASSLGSSGDYTQYF. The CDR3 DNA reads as TGCGCCAGCAGCTTGGGTTCTAGCGGGGACTATACGCAGTATTTT. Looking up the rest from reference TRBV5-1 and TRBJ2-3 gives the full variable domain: KAGVTQTPRYLIKTRGQQVTLSCSPISGHRSVSWYQQTPGQGLQFLFEYFSETQRNKGNFPGRFSGRQFSNSRSEMNVSTLELGDSALYLCASSLGSSGDYTQYFGPGTRLTVL.

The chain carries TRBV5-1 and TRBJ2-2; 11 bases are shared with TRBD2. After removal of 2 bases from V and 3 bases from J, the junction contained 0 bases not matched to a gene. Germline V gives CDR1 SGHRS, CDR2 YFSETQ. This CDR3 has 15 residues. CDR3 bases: TGCGCCAGCAGCTTACTAGCGGGGGACACCGGGGAGCTGTTTTTT. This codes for CASSLLAGDTGELFF.

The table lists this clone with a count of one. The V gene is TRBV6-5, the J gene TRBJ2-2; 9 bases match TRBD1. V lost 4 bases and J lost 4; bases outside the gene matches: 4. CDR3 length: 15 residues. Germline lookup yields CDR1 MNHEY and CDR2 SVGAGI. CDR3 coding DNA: TGTGCCAGCAGTTTCTGGACAGGGGTCACCGGGGAGCTGTTTTTT. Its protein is CASSFWTGVTGELFF.

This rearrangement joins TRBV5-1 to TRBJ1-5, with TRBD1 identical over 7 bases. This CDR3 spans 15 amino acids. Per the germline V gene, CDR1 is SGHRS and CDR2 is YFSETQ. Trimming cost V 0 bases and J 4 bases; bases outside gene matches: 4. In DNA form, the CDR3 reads TGCGCCAGCAGCTTGGGGGACAGCCTTAATCAGCCCCAGCATTTT. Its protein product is CASSLGDSLNQPQHF.

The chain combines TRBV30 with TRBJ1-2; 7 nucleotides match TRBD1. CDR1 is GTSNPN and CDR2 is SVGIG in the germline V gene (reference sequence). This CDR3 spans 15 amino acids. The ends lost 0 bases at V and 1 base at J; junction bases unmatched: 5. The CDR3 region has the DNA TGTGCCTGGAGTGTCACCGACAGGGTTAACTATGGCTACACCTTC. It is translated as CAWSVTDRVNYGYTF.